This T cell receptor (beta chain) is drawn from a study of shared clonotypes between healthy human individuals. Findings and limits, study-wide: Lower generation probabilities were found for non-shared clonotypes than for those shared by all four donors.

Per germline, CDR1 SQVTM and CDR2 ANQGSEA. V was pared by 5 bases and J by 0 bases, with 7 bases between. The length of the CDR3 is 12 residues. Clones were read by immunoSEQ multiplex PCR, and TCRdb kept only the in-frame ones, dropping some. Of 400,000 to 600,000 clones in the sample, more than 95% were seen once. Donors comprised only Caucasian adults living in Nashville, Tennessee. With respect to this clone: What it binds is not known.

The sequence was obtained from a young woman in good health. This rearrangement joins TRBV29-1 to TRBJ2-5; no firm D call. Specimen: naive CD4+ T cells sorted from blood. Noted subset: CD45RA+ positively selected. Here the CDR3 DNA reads TGCAGCGTTAGAGCTAACCAAGAGACCCAGTACTTC. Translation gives CSVRANQETQYF.